These T cell receptor beta chains were read from a single sample in a study of technical replicates of blood from several donors. TCRdb keeps only in-frame clones here, not all; method: immunoSEQ multiplex PCR. The data show around 72,000 clones, approximately 98% seen once. Input material: T cells isolated from PBMCs. The receptor source for this set is a human donor in good health. CDR3s include the opening cysteine and the closing phenylalanine or tryptophan. The order of the fields is D gene, J gene, V gene, clone size, CDR3 DNA, CDR3 protein. D genes are given only for firm matches. Clone size is stated in some rows and not others, as once, few, many or a class when expanded.

>-|TRBJ2-7|TRBV10-3|-
TGTGCCATCAGACAGGGCAGCTACGAGCAGTACTTC
CAIRQGSYEQYF
>-|TRBJ2-5|TRBV6-5|-
TGTGCCAGTGGTGGGGAGGCTAAGGAGACCCAGTACTTC
CASGGEAKETQYF
>-|TRBJ2-3|TRBV6-5|once
TGTGCCAGCACCGACGGGGATACGCAGTATTTT
CASTDGDTQYF
>TRBD2|TRBJ2-3|TRBV9|-
TGTGCCAGCAGCGTAGGCGGAGCGGGGGTCACAGATACGCAGTATTTT
CASSVGGAGVTDTQYF
>-|TRBJ1-1|TRBV5-4|-
TGTGCCAGCAGCTTCACAAATCAGAACACTGAAGCTTTCTTT
CASSFTNQNTEAFF
>-|TRBJ2-4|TRBV6-5|-
TGTGCCAGTGGACAACCCAAAAACATTCAGTACTTC
CASGQPKNIQYF
>TRBD1|TRBJ2-7|TRBV19|-
TGTGCCAGTAGTATCTCCAGGGGGTACGAGCAGTACTTC
CASSISRGYEQYF
>-|TRBJ1-2|TRBV19|-
TGTGCCAGTAGTCAGGCAGCCCACTATGGCTACACCTTC
CASSQAAHYGYTF
>TRBD1|TRBJ2-1|TRBV7-3|-
TGTGCCAGCAGCTGGACCGGGACAGGATACAATGAGCAGTTCTTC
CASSWTGTGYNEQFF
>-|TRBJ2-7|TRBV10-1|-
TGCGCCAGCAGTGAGCTCCCCGGTGGGCGATTCATTTTGGAGCAGTACTTC
CASSELPGGRFILEQYF
>-|TRBJ1-1|TRBV2|once
TGTGCCAGCAGACGGGAAGCCGGCACTGAAGCTTTCTTT
CASRREAGTEAFF
>-|TRBJ2-3|TRBV14|-
TGTGCCAGCAGCCGCGACCGACTAGTGGTCGGCACAGATACGCAGTATTTT
CASSRDRLVVGTDTQYF
>TRBD2|TRBJ2-1|TRBV7-3|-
TGTGCCAGCAGCTTAAGCCCCGGGACTAGCGGCTACAATGAGCAGTTCTTC
CASSLSPGTSGYNEQFF
>TRBD2|TRBJ2-1|TRBV29-1|-
TGCAGCGTTGAAGATCAAGGACTAGCGTCCAGCTCCTACAATGAGCAGTTCTTC
CSVEDQGLASSSYNEQFF
>-|TRBJ2-6|TRBV7-2|-
TGTGCCAGCAGCTTACAGGGAACTGGGGCCAACGTCCTGACTTTC
CASSLQGTGANVLTF
>-|TRBJ2-5|TRBV6-6|-
TGTGCCAGCAGTTTTGGCGGATACCAAGAGACCCAGTACTTC
CASSFGGYQETQYF
>TRBD2|TRBJ2-3|TRBV27|-
TGTGCCAGCACTTCTAGCGGATTCACAGATACGCAGTATTTT
CASTSSGFTDTQYF
>-|TRBJ1-4|TRBV29-1|-
TGCAGCGTTGACACAACTAATGAAAAACTGTTTTTT
CSVDTTNEKLFF
>-|TRBJ1-3|TRBV5-6|-
TGTGCCAGCAGCTTGACTCGGGATTTAGGGGGAAACACCATATATTTT
CASSLTRDLGGNTIYF
>-|TRBJ1-1|TRBV18|-
TGTGCCAGCTCACCAATCGGGGAAAGTGAAGCTTTCTTT
CASSPIGESEAFF
>TRBD2|TRBJ2-3|TRBV5-1|-
TGCGCCAGCAGCTTAGACGCGGGAGAGGGGGATACGCAGTATTTT
CASSLDAGEGDTQYF
>-|TRBJ1-2|TRBV5-4|-
TGTGCCAGCAGTTTGGACCGGGCTAACTATGGCTACACCTTC
CASSLDRANYGYTF
>TRBD1|TRBJ2-3|TRBV29-1|-
TGCAGCGTTGAAGGACAGGGTGCCCCAGATACGCAGTATTTT
CSVEGQGAPDTQYF
>TRBD1|TRBJ1-1|TRBV6-6|-
TGTGCCAGCAGTTACTCAGGGGGCGGGTTCTTT
CASSYSGGGFF
>-|TRBJ2-7|TRBV27|-
TGTGCCAGCAGTTTAAGCAGGGGTTACGAGCAGTACTTC
CASSLSRGYEQYF